The T cell receptor beta chain under discussion was sequenced for a study of blood T cells in healthy people across ages. This clonotype has only a few counts. The CDR3 length is 13 residues. V gave up 2 bases and J gave up 6 bases, with 10 bases separating them. Germline-derived CDR1 and CDR2 are MNHEY and SMNVEV (reference sequence). Primers used in a second PCR of roughly 6 to 11 cycles were a sample-barcoded 5' primer and a J-beta primer mix. The yield of each sample was at least 3 million CDR3-containing paired-end reads. TCRdb processed the 5' RACE reads anew with MiXCR; each CDR3 protein has one entry. The data contain some 900,000 distinct CDR3 sequences, roughly 50% of them singletons.

V is TRBV27 and J is TRBJ1-2, with D unclear. Sample: blood. This receptor was taken from a man aged 25-45 years in good health. This chain's CDR3 is CASSLGGFDGYTF. CDR3 sequence (DNA): TGTGCCAGCAGTTTAGGCGGGTTTGATGGCTACACCTTC.